This T cell receptor beta chain was observed in a study of blood T cell repertoires in COVID-19 (dated by TCRdb to about 2020). Study-wide context: Samples from collaborators originated in the United States, Italy and Spain and spanned both the acute and convalescent phases of COVID-19. The material from the prospective study consisted of cDNA or gDNA derived from T cells, B-cell-depleted T cells, or PBMCs. The sample metadata nearly always contained a de-identified subject ID, COVID-19 status, age in years and sex. The repertoires were made available in a free public database intended to serve as a resource for research on the immune response to SARS-CoV-2. Deeply sampled blood TCRbeta repertoires from subjects exposed to, actively infected with, or recovered from COVID-19 were included in the dataset. The samples were drawn from the first 160 participants of the ongoing ImmuneRACE study and from 1,254 subjects provided by 6 global collaborators. Where available, HLA class I and class II types were taken from metadata supplied by the sample provider and were not determined by assay-based typing.

As for this clone: It lacks a known antigen. There are no base qualities to consult, and no much larger clone falls within one base.

Each collaborating institution followed its own protocols to collect whole blood in K2EDTA tubes. For TCRbeta analysis, collaborators shipped samples as frozen whole blood, isolated PBMCs, or DNA extracted from either of those sample types. TCRbeta CDR3 regions were amplified from genomic DNA by means of the immunoSEQ Assay, a bias-controlled multiplex PCR. Concerning the study's data processing: Nucleated cell counts per sample were estimated from amplification of reference gene primers within the assay. Sequence reads were collapsed and filtered to measure the absolute abundance of every unique TCRbeta CDR3 rearrangement. For each sample, productive Simpson clonality was calculated as the square root of Simpson's diversity index over productive rearrangements. TCRdb took this table from immuneACCESS and kept in-frame rearrangements with V and J called. Such tables lack part of the clones; where checked against another copy, unresolved V genes explain under half of the gap, and the rest is unexplained. That table gives V, J and clone size, and the DNA gave D and trimming. In this sample the table shows about 220,000 clones, roughly 84% of which occur a single time. Clones ranked in the top ten supply 9.7% of the sample.

Study-level results and caveats: Clinical and demographic metadata were provided uncurated, with the amount varying by source and participant.

The CDR3 measures 14 amino acids from cysteine to phenylalanine. Of the read, only the CDR3 DNA is kept; its 42 bases are in frame from base 1. CDR1 SNHLY and CDR2 FYNNEI are derived from the germline V gene. V loses 4 bases at its end and J loses 7 bases; junction bases beyond the gene matches: 6. The TCR originated in a man aged 45 to 65 with active or convalescent COVID-19. The rearrangement joined TRBV2 to TRBJ1-3; 8 central nucleotides agree with TRBD1. Sequencing was carried out using peripheral blood. The DNA is as follows: TGTGCCAGCAGTGCAGGCAGGGGGCGGAACACCATATATTTT. This is translated as CASSAGRGRNTIYF.